This T cell receptor beta chain was sequenced for a study of early T cells in non-severe SARS-CoV-2 infection. Study-level background: Alpha and beta chains were unpaired, from unsorted whole-blood bulk RNA. Findings and caveats of the study: Matching with VDJdb favored anti-spike CD8 responses (missing private and CD4 specificities).

In the case of this clonotype: What it recognizes is unknown.

Attached unique molecular identifiers marked individual cDNA molecules. TCRdb itself ran the 5' RACE reads through MiXCR, one entry per CDR3 protein. The repertoire holds under 65,000 distinct CDR3 sequences, with around an eighth as singletons. Trimming removed 6 bases at V and 11 bases at J, with 16 bases between. The germline V gene has CDR1 SQVTM and CDR2 ANQGSEA. The CDR3 contains 12 residues. The specimen sequenced was whole blood. The source of this sequence is an adult who was a healthcare worker with PCR-confirmed SARS-CoV-2 infection or an uninfected control (not recorded which). The chain joins TRBV29-1 to TRBJ1-4, with D possibly TRBD1 on 5 matching bases. The chain's CDR3 is CSVGTAAGKLFF. For the CDR3, the DNA is TGCAGCGTGGGGACGGCGGCGGGGAAACTGTTTTTT.